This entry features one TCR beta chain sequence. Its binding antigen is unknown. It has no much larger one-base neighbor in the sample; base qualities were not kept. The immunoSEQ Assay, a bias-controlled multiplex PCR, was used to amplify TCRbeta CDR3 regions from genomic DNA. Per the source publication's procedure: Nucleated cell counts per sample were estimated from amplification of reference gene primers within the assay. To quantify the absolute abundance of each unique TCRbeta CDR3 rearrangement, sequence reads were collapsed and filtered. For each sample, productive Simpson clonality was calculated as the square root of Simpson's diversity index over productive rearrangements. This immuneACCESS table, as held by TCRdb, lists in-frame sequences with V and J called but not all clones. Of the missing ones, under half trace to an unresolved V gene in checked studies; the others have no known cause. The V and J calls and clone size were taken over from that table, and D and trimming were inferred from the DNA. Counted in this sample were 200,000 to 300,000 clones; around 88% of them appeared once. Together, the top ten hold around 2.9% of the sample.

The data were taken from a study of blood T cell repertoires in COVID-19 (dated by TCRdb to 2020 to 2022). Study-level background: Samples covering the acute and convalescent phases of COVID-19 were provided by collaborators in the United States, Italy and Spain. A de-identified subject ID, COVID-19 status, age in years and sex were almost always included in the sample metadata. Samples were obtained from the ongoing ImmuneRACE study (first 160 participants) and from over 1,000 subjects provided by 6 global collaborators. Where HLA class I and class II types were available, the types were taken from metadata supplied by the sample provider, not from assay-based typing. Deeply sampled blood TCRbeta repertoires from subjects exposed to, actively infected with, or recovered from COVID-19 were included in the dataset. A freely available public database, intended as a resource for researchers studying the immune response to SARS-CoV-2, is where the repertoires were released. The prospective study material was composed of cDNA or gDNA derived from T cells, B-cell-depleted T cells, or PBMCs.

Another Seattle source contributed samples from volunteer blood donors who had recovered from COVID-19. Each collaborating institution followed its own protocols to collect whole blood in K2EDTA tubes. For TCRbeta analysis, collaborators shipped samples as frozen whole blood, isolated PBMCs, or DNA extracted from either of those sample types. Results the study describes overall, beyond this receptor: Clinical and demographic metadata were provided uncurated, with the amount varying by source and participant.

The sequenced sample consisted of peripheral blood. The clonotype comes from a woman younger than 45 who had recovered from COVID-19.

The CDR3 corresponds to CASSIHRGQNYGYTF. The sequence in DNA is TGTGCCAGCAGCATTCACAGGGGGCAGAACTATGGCTACACCTTC. The chain links TRBV5-6 with TRBJ1-2; the junction holds 9 bases that match TRBD1. There are 15 amino acids in the CDR3, from cysteine to phenylalanine inclusive. The read is trimmed to its CDR3 DNA, 45 bases read in frame from base 1. V and J are trimmed by 4 bases and 2 bases, and the gene matches miss 6 bases of the junction. The germline V gene supplies CDR1 SGHDT and CDR2 YYEEEE.